Below are 29 T cell receptor beta chains sequenced from a single sample in a study of T cell responses to AZD1222 COVID-19 vaccine (dated by TCRdb to the early 2020s). The time point label of this sample denotes: about 28 days (+/-7) after the second vaccine dose. The library was generated by the immunoSEQ multiplex PCR assay. TCRdb stores this immuneACCESS table with in-frame sequences only. Part of the clones is absent; in the studies checked, under half of the shortfall reflects unresolved V genes, and no reason is known for the rest. In this sample the table shows nearly 110,000 clones, about 85% of which occur a single time. The ten largest clones add up to approximately 4.8% of the sample. The sample was peripheral blood, taken 28 days after the second AZD1222 dose. Receptors originate from an adult who received the AZD1222 COVID-19 vaccine.

The V and J genes are TRBV10-3 and TRBJ1-5; D remains unclear. This CDR3 has 12 amino acids. Germline CDR1 and CDR2: ENHRY and SYGVKD. Trimming took 1 base from V and 4 from J, leaving 2 bases between them. The CDR3 DNA is TGTGCCATCAGTGAGTTGAATCAGCCCCAGCATTTT. It yields the protein CAISELNQPQHF.

J is TRBJ2-3 and V is TRBV19; TRBD2 agrees at 11 bases. Trimming at V came to 4 bases and at J to 0 bases, leaving 6 bases not matched to a gene. This CDR3 contains 17 residues. The germline V gene has CDR1 LNHDA and CDR2 SQIVND (reference sequence). DNA for the CDR3: TGTGCCAGTAGTAGGCTAGCGGGGGGTACTAGCACAGATACGCAGTATTTT. Encoded protein: CASSRLAGGTSTDTQYF.

The CDR3 spells CASSPGEIYNEQFF. In nucleotides, the CDR3 is TGTGCCAGCAGCCCAGGGGAGATCTACAATGAGCAGTTCTTC. The V call is TRBV2, the J call TRBJ2-1; tentatively, D is TRBD1 (6 bases). The CDR3 length is 14 residues. Germline V gene sequence: CDR1 SNHLY, CDR2 FYNNEI. V was trimmed by 6 bases and J by 3 bases, leaving 12 bases between them.

The chain recombines TRBV10-3 with TRBJ2-7; D may be TRBD1 (5 bases). Germline V CDR1 and CDR2: ENHRY, SYGVKD. The CDR3 runs 12 residues. The V gene lost 3 bases and the J gene lost 3 bases, with 6 bases spanning the gap. CDR3 protein: CAISDRDYEQYF. CDR3 DNA sequence: TGTGCCATCAGTGACAGGGACTACGAGCAGTACTTC.

This clone appeared a single time. The rearrangement uses TRBV6-1 and TRBJ1-1, with D uncertain. Trimming cost V 2 bases and J 4 bases, with 17 bases left between them. Germline CDR1 reads MNHNS; CDR2 reads SASEGT. This CDR3 contains 16 residues. The CDR3 protein is CASSETPGTSSTEAFF. The CDR3 nucleotides read TGTGCCAGCAGTGAAACTCCCGGTACCTCAAGCACTGAAGCTTTCTTT.

A word on this clone: The sample has other DNA sequences that encode this CDR3 too. The chain has TRBV7-9 and TRBJ1-1, with no clear D. The CDR3 runs 11 residues. Between the trimmed V and J ends, which lost 5 bases and 0 bases, there was a span of 1 base. Germline CDR1 SEHNR, CDR2 FQNEAQ (reference sequence). The CDR3 reads CASSLNTEAFF. For the CDR3, the DNA is TGTGCCAGCAGCCTGAACACTGAAGCTTTCTTT. Supplemented by reference TRBV7-9 and TRBJ1-1, the full variable domain reads DTGVSQNPRHKITKRGQNVTFRCDPISEHNRLYWYRQTLGQGPEFLTYFQNEAQLEKSRLLSDRFSAERPKGSFSTLEIQRTEQGDSAMYLCASSLNTEAFFGQGTRLTVV.

This chain connects TRBV28 to TRBJ1-5; 11 bases align to TRBD1. Looked up from germline, CDR1 is MDHEN and CDR2 is SYDVKM. This CDR3 comprises 15 residues. With 6 bases clipped from V and 4 bases from J, the junction kept 5 bases outside the gene matches. As DNA, the CDR3 is TGTGCCAGCAGACCGGGGACAGGGGGTAATCAGCCCCAGCATTTT. This encodes CASRPGTGGNQPQHF.

The gene calls are TRBV2 and TRBJ1-1; the D is unclear. V lost 5 bases to trimming and J lost 3 bases, with 13 bases between them. The CDR3 length is 14 residues. Looked up from germline, CDR1 is SNHLY and CDR2 is FYNNEI. The CDR3 spells CASSPDNSYTEAFF. As DNA, the CDR3 is TGTGCCAGCAGTCCCGACAACTCCTACACTGAAGCTTTCTTT.

The V and J genes are TRBV7-6 and TRBJ1-4; D not certain. This CDR3 is 15 amino acids long. CDR1 and CDR2 (germline): SGHVS, FNYEAQ. V lost 1 base to trimming and J lost 0 bases, with 6 bases between them. CDR3 loop: CASSLGGPTNEKLFF. The CDR3 region has the DNA TGTGCCAGCAGCTTAGGAGGCCCAACTAATGAAAAACTGTTTTTT.

The V call is TRBV6-4, the J call TRBJ1-6; D is uncertain. CDR3 size: 15 residues. V was clipped by 7 bases and J by 7 bases, with 17 bases between them. Germline V gene data show CDR1 as MRHNA and CDR2 as SNTAGT. CDR3 DNA sequence: TGTGCCAGCAAGGTGGAGCCATTCCTAAATTCACCCCTCCACTTT. Protein sequence: CASKVEPFLNSPLHF.

This CDR3 reads CASSPRRFPTEAFF. DNA of the CDR3: TGTGCCAGCAGCCCTCGGAGATTCCCAACTGAAGCTTTCTTT. This chain joins TRBV7-8 and TRBJ1-1; D is unclear. The CDR3 has 14 amino acids. Between the trimmed V and J ends, which lost 5 bases and 5 bases, there was a span of 15 bases. The germline V gene encodes CDR1 SGHVS and CDR2 FQNEAQ. Together with reference TRBV7-8 and TRBJ1-1, the CDR3 gives the full variable domain: GAGVSQSPRYKVAKRGQDVALRCDPISGHVSLFWYQQALGQGPEFLTYFQNEAQLDKSGLPSDRFFAERPEGSVSTLKIQRTQQEDSAVYLCASSPRRFPTEAFFGQGTRLTVV.

This clone was observed a single time. The chain has TRBV5-4 and TRBJ1-6; D ambiguous. CDR3 size: 13 residues. The V gene's germline CDR1 is SGHNT and CDR2 YYREEE (reference sequence). The V end lost 1 base, the J end lost 9 bases, and 8 bases lay between the germline ends. For the CDR3, the DNA is TGTGCCAGCAGCTTGTCTAACACTTCACCCCTCCACTTT. As protein: CASSLSNTSPLHF.

The V gene is TRBV6-1, the J gene TRBJ1-5; 7 bases line up with TRBD1. Looked up from germline, CDR1 is MNHNS and CDR2 is SASEGT. The CDR3 covers 14 residues. V lost 3 bases, J lost 1 base, and 0 bases stayed unmatched. The CDR3 nucleotides read TGTGCCAGCAGTGAGGACAGGAGCAATCAGCCCCAGCATTTT. It encodes CASSEDRSNQPQHF.

The J gene is TRBJ2-1, the V gene TRBV28; TRBD2 agrees at 9 bases. The CDR3 extends over 21 amino acids. Germline V gene sequence: CDR1 MDHEN, CDR2 SYDVKM. V lost 4 bases and J lost 3; bases outside the gene matches: 22. In DNA form, the CDR3 reads TGTGCCAGCAGTTGGTCTTTGTCTAGCGGGGCCACAAAAAAGGGCTACAATGAGCAGTTCTTC. Its translation is CASSWSLSSGATKKGYNEQFF.

The genes are TRBV15 and TRBJ1-4, with a weak D call TRBD1 (5 bases). CDR3 length: 15 residues. Trimming left V 6 bases short and J 0 bases short, with 11 bases between. Germline values: CDR1 LNHNV, CDR2 YYDKDF (reference sequence). The CDR3 DNA sequence: TGTGCCACCAGGGCAGGGTCAACAACTAATGAAAAACTGTTTTTT. Translating gives CATRAGSTTNEKLFF.

The gene calls are TRBV19 and TRBJ2-3; weak D call: TRBD2 (6 bases). Trimming took 7 bases from V and 6 from J, leaving 14 bases between them. The germline CDR1 and CDR2 sequences are LNHDA and SQIVND (reference sequence). CDR3 length: 13 residues. CDR3 region: CASMRAGRDTQYF. In DNA form, the CDR3 reads TGTGCCAGTATGAGGGCAGGGAGGGATACGCAGTATTTT.

The V call is TRBV11-2, the J call TRBJ1-3, with 10 bases lining up with TRBD1. The CDR3 length is 19 residues. Germline trimming cut 1 base from V and 0 bases from J; bases unmatched to any gene: 9. CDR1 and CDR2 from the germline V gene are SGHAT and FQNNGV. CDR3 nucleotide sequence: TGTGCCAGCAGCTTAGTAGGGACAGGGGCTTCGAGCTCTGGAAACACCATATATTTT. Its translation is CASSLVGTGASSSGNTIYF.

The chain has TRBV11-2 and TRBJ2-7; 9 bases line up with TRBD2. The CDR3 loop spans 14 amino acids. The V gene end was trimmed by 4 bases and the J gene end by 0 bases; junction bases not matched to a gene: 1. Germline V gives CDR1 SGHAT, CDR2 FQNNGV. In DNA form, the CDR3 reads TGTGCCAGCAGCTCTAGCGGGGCCTCCTACGAGCAGTACTTC. Translated, it gives CASSSSGASYEQYF.

The J gene is TRBJ2-5, the V gene TRBV20-1; D is unclear. Trimming pared 4 bases from V and 3 bases from J, leaving 3 bases between. Looked up from germline, CDR1 is DFQATT and CDR2 is SNEGSKA (reference sequence). The CDR3 extends over 10 amino acids. CDR3 coding DNA: TGCAGTGCTATGGAAGAGACCCAGTACTTC. This encodes CSAMEETQYF.

The chain joins TRBV24-1 to TRBJ2-2; no firm D call. This CDR3 is 16 amino acids long. Trimming removed 0 bases at V and 4 bases at J, with 11 bases between. The germline V gene has CDR1 KGHDR and CDR2 SFDVKD. CDR3 protein: CATSDLTVPGTGELFF. The CDR3 DNA sequence: TGTGCCACCAGTGATTTGACAGTGCCGGGCACCGGGGAGCTGTTTTTT.

V usage is TRBV11-2 and J usage is TRBJ1-1; TRBD1 is a possible D gene (5 bases). Germline V gene lookup returns CDR1 SGHAT and CDR2 FQNNGV. The CDR3 contains 14 residues. V was trimmed by 3 bases and J by 5 bases, leaving 13 bases between them. CDR3 bases: TGTGCCAGCAGCTTGGCAGGGAGTGGAACTGAAGCTTTCTTT. Protein: CASSLAGSGTEAFF.

The rearrangement uses TRBV6-5 and TRBJ1-3; D call uncertain. The ends were cut back, 2 bases at V and 4 bases at J, with 9 bases in the middle. Germline V gene lookup returns CDR1 MNHEY and CDR2 SVGAGI. The CDR3 has 14 amino acids. Here the CDR3 reads CASSYGTMGNTIYF. CDR3 nucleotide sequence: TGTGCCAGCAGTTACGGCACTATGGGAAACACCATATATTTT.

The chain employs TRBV2 and TRBJ2-1, with 7 bases fitting TRBD1. CDR1 is SNHLY and CDR2 is FYNNEI in the germline V gene. V gave up 6 bases and J gave up 7 bases; unmatched junction bases: 9. The CDR3 is 14 residues long. CDR3 nucleotides: TGTGCCAGCAGCGGGACAGAGAAGCTTAATGAGCAGTTCTTC. This codes for CASSGTEKLNEQFF.

This rearrangement joins TRBV13 to TRBJ1-2, with D possibly matching TRBD1 (5 bases). Germline assignment: CDR1 PRHDT and CDR2 FYEKMQ (reference sequence). The ends were cut back, 1 base at V and 4 bases at J, with 10 bases in the middle. This CDR3 comprises 14 residues. This CDR3 reads CASSLAPGPYGYTF. CDR3 coding DNA: TGTGCCAGCAGCTTAGCACCAGGGCCCTATGGCTACACCTTC.

The chain couples TRBV6-5 to TRBJ1-1, with D maybe TRBD1 (5 bases). The CDR3 extends over 15 amino acids. Germline CDR1 and CDR2: MNHEY and SVGAGI. Trimming removed 2 bases at V and 5 bases at J, with 15 bases between. CDR3 in DNA: TGTGCCAGCAGTTACCAGAGTCAGGGAAAAACTGAAGCTTTCTTT. Translation gives CASSYQSQGKTEAFF.

The chain recombines TRBV7-9 with TRBJ2-1, with D possibly called TRBD1 or TRBD2 (5 bases each). Germline V gene sequence: CDR1 SEHNR, CDR2 FQNEAQ (reference sequence). CDR3 size: 16 residues. Trimming removed 2 bases at V and 0 bases at J, with 11 bases between. CDR3 nucleotides: TGTGCCAGCAGCTTAAGAGGGACCCCCTCCTACAATGAGCAGTTCTTC. It encodes CASSLRGTPSYNEQFF.

The chain joins TRBV5-1 to TRBJ1-1; 9 bases agree with TRBD1. Germline loops: CDR1 SGHRS, CDR2 YFSETQ. This CDR3 comprises 13 residues. The ends lost 0 bases at V and 7 bases at J; junction bases unmatched: 1. This CDR3 reads CASSLVGQGEAFF. The DNA for the CDR3 is TGCGCCAGCAGCTTGGTGGGACAGGGTGAAGCTTTCTTT.

The chain links TRBV5-4 to TRBJ1-1; no firm D call. V was cut by 0 bases and J by 1 base, with 10 bases left in between. The CDR3 sequence is 15 residues long. Germline lookup yields CDR1 SGHNT and CDR2 YYREEE (reference sequence). CDR3 loop: CASSLATGANTEAFF. DNA of the CDR3: TGTGCCAGCAGCTTGGCAACGGGAGCGAACACTGAAGCTTTCTTT.

This clone has only a few counts. This sequence joins TRBV5-1 and TRBJ1-6, with D perhaps TRBD1 (6 bases). Germline V lookup: CDR1 SGHRS, CDR2 YFSETQ. The CDR3 is 17 residues long. Trimming shortened V by 2 bases and J by 7 bases, and 19 bases separated the two germline ends. CDR3 loop: CASSFGRGTGGNSPLHF. The CDR3 nucleotides read TGCGCCAGCAGCTTCGGGAGGGGGACCGGAGGGAATTCACCCCTCCACTTT.